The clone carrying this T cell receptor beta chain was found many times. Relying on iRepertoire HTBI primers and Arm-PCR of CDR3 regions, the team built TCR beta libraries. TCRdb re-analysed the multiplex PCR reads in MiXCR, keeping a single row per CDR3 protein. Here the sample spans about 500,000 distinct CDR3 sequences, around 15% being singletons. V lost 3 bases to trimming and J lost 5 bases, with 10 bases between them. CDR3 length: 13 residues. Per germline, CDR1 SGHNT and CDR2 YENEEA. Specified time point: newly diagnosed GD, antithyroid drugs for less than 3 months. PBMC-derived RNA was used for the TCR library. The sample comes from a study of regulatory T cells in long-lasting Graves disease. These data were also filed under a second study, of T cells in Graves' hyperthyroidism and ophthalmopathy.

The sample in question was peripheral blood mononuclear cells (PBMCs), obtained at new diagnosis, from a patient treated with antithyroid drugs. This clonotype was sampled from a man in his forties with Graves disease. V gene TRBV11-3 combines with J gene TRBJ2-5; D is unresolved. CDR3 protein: CASSLNPGETQYF. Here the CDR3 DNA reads TGTGCCAGCAGCTTGAACCCCGGGGAGACCCAGTACTTC.